Listed below are T cell receptor beta chains from one sample, sequenced in a study of cytomegalovirus exposure and HLA in healthy donors. Method: immunoSEQ multiplex PCR; TCRdb's copy keeps in-frame clones and lacks some. In the table there are roughly 180,000 clones, 70% to 80% of which are singletons. Sequencing used PBMCs. The receptors stem from a girl aged 10-17 years in good health and CMV-seropositive. CDR3s include the opening cysteine and the closing phenylalanine or tryptophan. Fields, in order: clone size, J gene, V gene, CDR3 length, D gene, CDR3 protein, CDR3 DNA. A D gene is named only where the DNA matches it firmly. A row's size may be missing; if present it is once, few, many or a size class.

-	TRBJ2-1	TRBV5-5	17	-	CASSLEMGRTYYNEQFF	TGTGCCAGCAGCTTGGAGATGGGGCGGACCTACTACAATGAGCAGTTCTTC
-	TRBJ1-1	TRBV7-8	18	-	CASSLGRLIGQANTEAFF	TGTGCCAGCAGCTTAGGACGCCTAATCGGCCAGGCGAACACTGAAGCTTTCTTT
-	TRBJ2-7	TRBV21-1	16	-	CASSKAGQESAYEQYF	TGTGCCAGCAGCAAAGCTGGACAGGAGAGTGCCTACGAGCAGTACTTC
-	TRBJ1-1	TRBV5-4	16	TRBD1	CASSTYRTGRWTEAFF	TGTGCCAGCAGCACTTATCGGACAGGTCGGTGGACTGAAGCTTTCTTT
few	TRBJ1-1	TRBV19	13	TRBD1	CASRGQGDTEAFF	TGTGCCAGCAGGGGACAGGGTGACACTGAAGCTTTCTTT
-	TRBJ1-5	TRBV4-1	15	TRBD1	CASRVEQGVGQPQHF	TGCGCCAGCAGGGTTGAACAGGGGGTAGGGCAGCCCCAGCATTTT
-	TRBJ2-1	TRBV10-1	14	TRBD1	CASSGSTGYNEQFF	TGCGCCAGCAGTGGGTCGACAGGGTACAATGAGCAGTTCTTC
-	TRBJ1-6	TRBV28	13	TRBD1	CATKTGDNSPLHF	TGTGCTACAAAGACAGGGGATAATTCACCCCTCCACTTT
-	TRBJ2-2	TRBV7-2	17	-	CASSPQWGGRGAGELFF	TGTGCCAGCAGCCCCCAGTGGGGGGGCCGGGGGGCCGGGGAGCTGTTTTTT
-	TRBJ1-4	TRBV4-3	17	-	CASSQGAPGGGKEKLFF	TGCGCCAGCAGCCAAGGGGCTCCGGGGGGCGGGAAGGAAAAACTGTTTTTT
-	TRBJ1-1	TRBV5-1	15	TRBD1	CASSLAPGGVTEAFF	TGCGCCAGCAGCTTGGCGCCAGGGGGAGTCACTGAAGCTTTCTTT
-	TRBJ1-2	TRBV7-9	13	-	CASSLGVPDGYTF	TGTGCCAGCAGCTTAGGTGTTCCCGATGGCTACACCTTC
-	TRBJ2-5	TRBV15	17	TRBD2	CATSRDPTSGHQETQYF	TGTGCCACCAGCAGAGATCCCACTAGCGGGCACCAAGAGACCCAGTACTTC
-	TRBJ1-3	TRBV7-9	18	-	CASSLSLVDSSSGNTIYF	TGTGCCAGCAGCTTATCCCTAGTGGACTCGAGCTCTGGAAACACCATATATTTT
-	TRBJ1-6	TRBV9	16	-	CASSPRGTGNNSPLHF	TGTGCCAGCAGCCCGAGGGGGACCGGAAATAATTCACCCCTCCACTTT
-	TRBJ1-4	TRBV30	14	-	CAWSTKGRNEKLFF	TGTGCCTGGAGTACCAAGGGGCGGAATGAAAAACTGTTTTTT
-	TRBJ2-7	TRBV2	15	-	CASSAWDTGSHEQYF	TGTGCCAGCAGTGCTTGGGACACCGGATCCCACGAGCAGTACTTC
once	TRBJ2-1	TRBV11-3	16	TRBD2	CASSAPPGTSTNEQFF	TGTGCCAGCAGCGCTCCCCCCGGGACTAGCACCAATGAGCAGTTCTTC
-	TRBJ2-1	TRBV29-1	11	-	CSSGRGNEQFF	TGCAGCTCAGGAAGGGGAAATGAGCAGTTCTTC
few	TRBJ1-2	TRBV19	14	-	CASSMRQDNYGYTF	TGTGCCAGTAGTATGAGACAGGATAACTATGGCTACACCTTC
few	TRBJ1-2	TRBV5-6	15	TRBD1	CASSLRSTGPPGYTF	TGTGCCAGCAGCTTGAGATCGACAGGGCCGCCTGGCTACACCTTC
-	TRBJ2-3	TRBV2	15	TRBD1	CASSYGQGYVYTQYF	TGTGCCAGCAGCTATGGACAGGGATATGTGTATACGCAGTATTTT
once	TRBJ2-7	TRBV11-2	16	TRBD1	CASVQGDGGAAYEQYF	TGTGCCAGCGTGCAGGGGGATGGGGGAGCGGCCTACGAGCAGTACTTC
-	TRBJ1-2	TRBV4-1	14	-	CASSQDKGGYGYTF	TGCGCCAGCAGCCAAGACAAGGGGGGGTATGGCTACACCTTC
few	TRBJ1-6	TRBV18	17	-	CASSPLSGSSYNSPLHF	TGTGCCAGCTCACCATTGTCGGGGAGCTCCTATAATTCACCCCTCCACTTT
-	TRBJ2-2	TRBV1	18	-	CTSSQDTGKEEDTGELFF	TGCACCAGCAGCCAAGATACAGGGAAAGAGGAGGACACCGGGGAGCTGTTTTTT
few	TRBJ2-3	TRBV6-4	15	TRBD2	CASSPGGAGTDTQYF	TGTGCCAGCAGCCCCGGGGGGGCAGGTACAGATACGCAGTATTTT
few	TRBJ2-5	TRBV7-2	16	TRBD2	CASSSRLAGGWETQYF	TGTGCCAGCAGCTCAAGACTAGCGGGGGGGTGGGAGACCCAGTACTTC
-	TRBJ1-5	TRBV4-1	16	TRBD1	CASSQGYARGHQPQHF	TGCGCCAGCAGCCAAGGATATGCCAGGGGGCATCAGCCCCAGCATTTT
-	TRBJ1-2	TRBV7-9	15	-	CASSLGGGLGYGYTF	TGTGCCAGCAGCTTAGGGGGAGGGTTAGGCTATGGCTACACCTTC
-	TRBJ2-7	TRBV11-3	18	-	CASSFSPTFQGVSYEQYF	TGTGCCAGCAGCTTCTCCCCCACATTCCAAGGGGTTTCCTACGAGCAGTACTTC
-	TRBJ2-3	TRBV29-1	13	TRBD1	CTYRGGGPDTQYF	TGCACCTACAGGGGCGGTGGGCCAGATACGCAGTATTTT
-	TRBJ1-2	TRBV6-6	16	TRBD1	CASSSDHRGGYYGYTF	TGTGCCAGCAGTAGCGACCACAGGGGGGGATACTATGGCTACACCTTC
-	TRBJ2-1	TRBV7-2	15	TRBD2	CASTRTSGAYNEQFF	TGTGCCAGCACCCGGACTAGCGGGGCCTACAATGAGCAGTTCTTC
-	TRBJ2-3	TRBV12-5	16	TRBD2	CASGDSGGRPTDTQYF	TGTGCTAGTGGTGATAGCGGGGGGCGCCCCACAGATACGCAGTATTTT
-	TRBJ2-5	TRBV5-8	16	-	CASSLGTTPNQETQYF	TGTGCCAGCAGCTTGGGGACTACACCAAACCAAGAGACCCAGTACTTC
-	TRBJ1-1	TRBV6-6	13	-	CASSSKMNTEAFF	TGTGCCAGCAGTTCAAAAATGAACACTGAAGCTTTCTTT
-	TRBJ2-7	TRBV29-1	14	TRBD1	CSVVDWESRTGQYF	TGCAGCGTTGTCGACTGGGAATCTAGGACAGGGCAGTACTTC
-	TRBJ2-7	TRBV9	16	TRBD2	CASSVGWLAGDYEQYF	TGTGCCAGCAGCGTAGGCTGGCTAGCGGGGGATTACGAGCAGTACTTC
-	TRBJ1-1	TRBV7-2	14	TRBD1	CASSAGQASTEAFF	TGTGCCAGCAGCGCGGGACAGGCCAGCACTGAAGCTTTCTTT
-	TRBJ1-3	TRBV10-3	15	-	CAMSDPGLSGNTIYF	TGTGCCATGTCCGATCCAGGCCTCTCTGGAAACACCATATATTTT
-	TRBJ2-3	TRBV5-3	19	TRBD2	CARRSGGVGGTYTTDTQYF	TGTGCCAGAAGATCCGGGGGGGTCGGGGGGACTTATACCACAGATACGCAGTATTTT
-	TRBJ2-7	TRBV7-2	14	-	CASSFPRLDGEQYF	TGTGCCAGCAGCTTTCCGAGACTAGACGGCGAGCAGTACTTC
once	TRBJ2-3	TRBV29-1	15	TRBD2	CSVERSGGASDTQYF	TGCAGCGTTGAACGCAGCGGGGGGGCCTCGGATACGCAGTATTTT
-	TRBJ2-7	TRBV5-1	12	-	CASSVQGHEQYF	TGCGCCAGCAGCGTACAGGGACACGAGCAGTACTTC
few	TRBJ1-4	TRBV6-5	15	TRBD1	CASSYSRTGYEKLFF	TGTGCCAGCAGTTACTCGAGGACAGGGTATGAAAAACTGTTTTTT
-	TRBJ2-5	TRBV5-6	12	TRBD2	CASSPGGETQYF	TGTGCCAGCAGCCCGGGGGGGGAGACCCAGTACTTC
-	TRBJ1-2	TRBV9	11	-	CASDNNYGYTF	TGTGCCAGCGACAATAACTATGGCTACACCTTC
-	TRBJ2-3	TRBV25-1	14	TRBD2	CASSEAGGAATQYF	TGTGCCAGCAGTGAAGCGGGGGGGGCTGCTACGCAGTATTTT
-	TRBJ1-1	TRBV6-5	14	-	CASSKTGWGTEAFF	TGTGCCAGCAGTAAGACAGGCTGGGGGACTGAAGCTTTCTTT
few	TRBJ1-1	TRBV19	16	TRBD1	CASTQGYPSGGTEAFF	TGTGCCAGTACACAGGGGTACCCATCCGGTGGGACTGAAGCTTTCTTT
few	TRBJ1-2	TRBV29-1	12	TRBD1	CSVSKDRESYTF	TGCAGCGTTTCCAAGGACAGGGAGAGTTACACCTTC
-	TRBJ2-7	TRBV6-1	14	-	CASKTTTGPYEQYF	TGTGCCAGCAAAACTACCACAGGGCCCTACGAGCAGTACTTC
-	TRBJ1-4	TRBV5-1	14	TRBD1	CASSQTGLSEKLFF	TGCGCCAGCAGCCAGACAGGGCTTTCTGAAAAACTGTTTTTT